This T cell receptor beta chain was identified in a study of regulatory T cells in long-lasting Graves disease. This CDR3 has 11 amino acids. The V end was cut by 5 bases, the J end by 3 bases, with 4 bases between. Germline CDR1 SQVTM, CDR2 ANQGSEA. With respect to this clonotype: What it binds is not known.

Overall study results and limits: Favored gene segments in persistent disease were TRBV28, TRBJ1-2 and TRBJ2-5.

Combining iRepertoire HTBI primers with Arm-PCR of CDR3 regions, the authors built TCR beta libraries. From the multiplex PCR reads, TCRdb called clonotypes with MiXCR, one entry per CDR3 protein. The data show about 400,000 distinct CDR3 sequences, under 25% seen once. Time point denoted: persistent/refractory GD, antithyroid drugs over 5 years with positive TRAb. From RNA extracted from PBMCs, the TCR library was made. It was by American Thyroid Association guidelines that Graves' disease was diagnosed. It was an endocrinology department in Xi'an, China, that provided the patients. The sequence came from a female donor with Graves disease. The specimen was peripheral blood mononuclear cells (PBMCs), collected when the disease was refractory, from a patient treated with antithyroid drugs. This rearrangement joins TRBV29-1 to TRBJ2-2, with D unclear. In nucleotides, the CDR3 is TGCAGCGTTTTGTACACCGGGGAGCTGTTTTTT. This encodes CSVLYTGELFF.